The 10 T cell receptor beta chains below come from one sample, sequenced in a study of CD8+CD57+ T cells in acquired aplastic anemia. Using genomic DNA as the template, TCR beta VDJ and CDR3 profiling was carried out. A single record per CDR3 protein comes from TCRdb applying MiXCR to the reads. The sample has about 58,000 distinct CDR3 sequences, around 50% seen once. By flow cytometry, patients selected for sequencing had shown an expansion of CD8+CD57+ cells. The sequencing input was sorted CD4+, CD8+, or CD8+CD57+ T cells (not recorded which) from PBMCs. The receptors here all came from a human donor with aplastic anemia.

The J gene is TRBJ2-7, the V gene TRBV2; 7 bases line up with TRBD1. The CDR3 is 14 amino acids. Germline V gene lookup returns CDR1 SNHLY and CDR2 FYNNEI. Germline trimming cut 10 bases from V and 3 bases from J; bases unmatched to any gene: 12. CDR3 bases: TGTGCCACCACGAGAGACAGGGAAGGCTACGAGCAGTACTTC. It encodes CATTRDREGYEQYF.

On this clonotype: One junction end does not reproduce the germline sequence, and a read error may be involved. CDR3 in DNA: TGTGCCAGCAGCCCCACGGAAGGGACAGGGGTTGTCTTT. Amino acid sequence: CASSPTEGTGVVF. The V call is TRBV9, the J call TRBJ1-1, with 10 bases fitting TRBD1. This CDR3 contains 13 residues. Germline V gene data show CDR1 as SGDLS and CDR2 as YYNGEE.

The CDR3 reads CATRTGGGETQYF. The CDR3 DNA reads TGTGCCACCAGGACAGGGGGCGGAGAGACCCAGTACTTC. The chain joins TRBV19 to TRBJ2-5, with 11 bases that match TRBD1. Germline V lookup: CDR1 LNHDA, CDR2 SQIVND (reference sequence). The trim removed 10 bases at V and 4 bases at J, leaving 5 bases unmatched. CDR3 size: 13 residues.

V is TRBV29-1 and J is TRBJ2-7; TRBD2 matches 9 bases. The germline CDR1 and CDR2 sequences are SQVTM and ANQGSEA. J lost 2 bases, V lost 4 bases, and 0 bases had no gene match. The CDR3 contains 12 residues. The CDR3 DNA reads as TGCAGCGTTGCTAGCGGGGCCTACGAGCAGTACTTC. Protein sequence: CSVASGAYEQYF.

The J gene is TRBJ2-7, the V gene TRBV19, with D possibly TRBD2 on 7 matching bases. CDR1 and CDR2 (germline): LNHDA, SQIVND (reference sequence). Trimming took 3 bases from V and 2 from J, leaving 14 bases between them. This CDR3 region has 15 residues. CDR3 coding DNA: TGTGCCAGTAGTATTTGGGGGGGGCCGGCCTACGAGCAGTACTTC. Its translation: CASSIWGGPAYEQYF. The entire variable domain, with the rest obtained from reference TRBV19 and TRBJ2-7, is as follows: DGGITQSPKYLFRKEGQNVTLSCEQNLNHDAMYWYRQDPGQGLRLIYYSQIVNDFQKGDIAEGYSVSREKKESFPLTVTSAQKNPTAFYLCASSIWGGPAYEQYFGPGTRLTVT.

The chain is built from TRBV19 and TRBJ1-5; D not certain. Trimming removed 2 bases at V and 11 bases at J, with 16 bases between. Germline V gene sequence: CDR1 LNHDA, CDR2 SQIVND (reference sequence). The CDR3 has 14 residues. The CDR3, as DNA: TGTGCCAGTAGTATAACCCTAGAGGGAAGTACCCAGCATTTT. It is translated as CASSITLEGSTQHF.

The rearrangement joins TRBV19 to TRBJ1-2, with a tentative D call TRBD1 (5 bases). The V gene lost 6 bases and the J gene lost 0 bases, with 14 bases spanning the gap. Germline V lookup: CDR1 LNHDA, CDR2 SQIVND (reference sequence). This CDR3 is 15 amino acids long. CDR3: CASRPIQGANYGYTF. In DNA, the CDR3 is TGTGCCAGTAGACCGATTCAGGGAGCTAACTATGGCTACACCTTC.

The chain carries TRBV11-1 and TRBJ2-7; TRBD1 agrees at 9 bases. Germline loops: CDR1 SGHAT, CDR2 FQDESV (reference sequence). After removal of 4 bases from V and 6 bases from J, the junction contained 7 bases not matched to a gene. This CDR3 has 14 residues. The CDR3 here is CASSYGTGSSEQYV. CDR3 coding DNA: TGTGCCAGCAGCTACGGGACAGGGTCGTCCGAGCAGTACGTC.

This clonotype was found many times. The chain is built from TRBV6-5 and TRBJ2-6; D call uncertain. Deletions cut 2 bases from V and 0 bases from J, with 5 bases between. CDR3 size: 15 residues. Germline assignment: CDR1 MNHEY and CDR2 SVGAGI. The CDR3 DNA reads TGTGCCAGCAGTTACGGTCTCTCTGGGGCCAACGTCCTGACTTTC. This encodes CASSYGLSGANVLTF.

The chain links TRBV20-1 to TRBJ2-5, with D perhaps TRBD1 (6 bases). The J call may be faulty, since TRBJ2-7 better matches the DNA end. This CDR3 comprises 15 residues. Looked up from germline, CDR1 is DFQATT and CDR2 is SNEGSKA (reference sequence). CDR3 sequence: CSASSGYWDTDEQYF. CDR3 DNA sequence: TGCAGTGCTTCCTCGGGGTATTGGGACACAGACGAGCAGTACTTC.